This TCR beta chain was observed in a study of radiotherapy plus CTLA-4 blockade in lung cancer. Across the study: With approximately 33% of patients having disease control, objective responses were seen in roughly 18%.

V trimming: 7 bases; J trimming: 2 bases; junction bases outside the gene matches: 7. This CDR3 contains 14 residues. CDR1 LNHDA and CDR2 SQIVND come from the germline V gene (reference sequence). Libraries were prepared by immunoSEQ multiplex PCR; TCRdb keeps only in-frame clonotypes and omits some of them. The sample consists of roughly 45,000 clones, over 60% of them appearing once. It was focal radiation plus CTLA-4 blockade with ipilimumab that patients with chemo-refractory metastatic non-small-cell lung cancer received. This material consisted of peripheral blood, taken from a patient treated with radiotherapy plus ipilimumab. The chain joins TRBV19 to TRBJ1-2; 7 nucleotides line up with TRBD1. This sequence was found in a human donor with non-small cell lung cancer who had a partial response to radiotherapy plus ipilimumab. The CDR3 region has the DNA TGTGCCAGTATCCGACAGGGCCAGAACTATGGCTACACCTTC. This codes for CASIRQGQNYGYTF.